Below are 31 T cell receptor beta chains sequenced from a single sample in a study of cytomegalovirus exposure and HLA in healthy donors (dated by TCRdb to between 2016 and 2019). The protocol used for the library was the immunoSEQ multiplex PCR assay. The multiplex PCR relied on a mix of 60 forward primers for TCR Vbeta segments and 13 reverse primers for TCR Jbeta segments. The immuneACCESS repertoire file appears here via TCRdb, limited to in-frame rearrangements. These files lack a portion of the clones; in checked studies, under half of the deficit traces to unresolved V genes, and the cause of the others is not known. The sample table contains about 170,000 clones; only one count was recorded for less than 85% of them. The leading ten clones occupy 4% to 6% of the sample. Sequences were obtained from PBMCs. The receptors originated from a man aged 18 to 30 in good health and CMV-seronegative.

This sequence joins TRBV11-2 and TRBJ1-1, with D perhaps TRBD1 (5 bases). Between the trimmed V and J ends, which lost 3 bases and 5 bases, there was a span of 13 bases. Germline V gives CDR1 SGHAT, CDR2 FQNNGV. CDR3 length: 14 amino acids. The CDR3 DNA follows: TGTGCCAGCAGCTTCTCCCCTGGGGGGACTGAAGCTTTCTTT. Amino acids: CASSFSPGGTEAFF. The complete variable domain, with remaining parts taken from reference TRBV11-2 and TRBJ1-1, reads EAGVAQSPRYKIIEKRQSVAFWCNPISGHATLYWYQQILGQGPKLLIQFQNNGVVDDSQLPKDRFSAERLKGVDSTLKIQPAKLEDSAVYLCASSFSPGGTEAFFGQGTRLTVV.

The V and J genes are TRBV7-3 and TRBJ2-2, with 11 bases matching TRBD2. The length of the CDR3 is 16 residues. The V segment lost 2 bases and the J segment 6 bases; nucleotides outside the gene matches: 5. The germline V gene has CDR1 SGHTA and CDR2 FQGTGA. CDR3 protein: CASSLFLAGGAGELFF. The CDR3 bases are TGTGCCAGCAGCTTATTCCTAGCGGGGGGTGCCGGGGAGCTGTTTTTT.

J is TRBJ2-5 and V is TRBV2, with unresolved D. With 4 bases removed from V and 5 bases from J, the gap between germline ends came to 5 bases. The CDR3 has 11 amino acids. Germline CDR1 SNHLY, CDR2 FYNNEI. DNA for the CDR3: TGTGCCAGCAGTGTACGGGAGACCCAGTACTTC. It is translated as CASSVRETQYF. The full variable domain, in which reference TRBV2 and TRBJ2-5 provide the parts outside the CDR3, is EPEVTQTPSHQVTQMGQEVILRCVPISNHLYFYWYRQILGQKVEFLVSFYNNEISEKSEIFDDQFSVERPDGSNFTLKIRSTKLEDSAMYFCASSVRETQYFGPGTRLLVL.

The chain couples TRBV2 to TRBJ1-3; weak D call: TRBD1 (5 bases). The V gene's germline CDR1 is SNHLY and CDR2 FYNNEI. The CDR3 totals 14 residues. V lost 6 bases and J lost 2, with 11 bases in between. CDR3 amino acids: CASRTAQAGNTIYF. CDR3 DNA sequence: TGTGCCAGCAGGACAGCTCAGGCTGGAAACACCATATATTTT.

The rearrangement links TRBV10-3 to TRBJ2-3; TRBD2 agrees at 10 bases. The germline gives CDR1 ENHRY, CDR2 SYGVKD. The CDR3 contains 16 residues. V dropped 3 bases and J dropped 4; count of bases not matched to a gene: 7. The DNA for the CDR3 is TGTGCCATCAGTGATGCTAGCGGGGGCGGGGCAGATACGCAGTATTTT. Translating it yields CAISDASGGGADTQYF.

The chain has TRBV12-5 and TRBJ2-3; possibly TRBD1 for D (6 bases). The germline V and J ends were trimmed by 2 bases and 6 bases, with 12 bases remaining between them. CDR3 length equals 14 residues. The germline V gene has CDR1 LGHNT and CDR2 FRNRAP. Here the CDR3 reads CASGLPRQADTQYF. DNA of the CDR3: TGTGCTAGTGGTTTGCCCCGACAGGCCGATACGCAGTATTTT. Full variable domain (remainder filled in from reference TRBV12-5 and TRBJ2-3): DARVTQTPRHKVTEMGQEVTMRCQPILGHNTVFWYRQTMMQGLELLAYFRNRAPLDDSGMPKDRFSAEMPDATLATLKIQPSEPRDSAVYFCASGLPRQADTQYFGPGTRLTVL.

CDR3 amino acids: CASSGDKNTGELFF. CDR3 DNA sequence: TGTGCCAGCAGCGGAGACAAGAACACCGGGGAGCTGTTTTTT. This sequence joins TRBV9 and TRBJ2-2; D is unclear. Germline V CDR1 and CDR2: SGDLS, YYNGEE. Trimming removed 3 bases from V and 1 base from J, with 7 bases in between. The CDR3 consists of 14 residues. Full variable domain (rest looked up from reference TRBV9 and TRBJ2-2): DSGVTQTPKHLITATGQRVTLRCSPRSGDLSVYWYQQSLDQGLQFLIQYYNGEERAKGNILERFSAQQFPDLHSELNLSSLELGDSALYFCASSGDKNTGELFFGEGSRLTVL.

The chain is built from TRBV7-2 and TRBJ1-1, with TRBD1 as a possible D gene (5 bases). Germline V gene lookup returns CDR1 SGHTA and CDR2 FQGNSA. The length of the CDR3 is 16 residues. Trimming pared 2 bases from V and 0 bases from J, leaving 13 bases between. The CDR3 here is CASSLRQTLMNTEAFF. The CDR3, as DNA: TGTGCCAGCAGCTTACGACAGACCCTTATGAACACTGAAGCTTTCTTT.

The chain recombines TRBV28 with TRBJ1-3; no definite D call. The V gene lost 5 bases and the J gene lost 4 bases, with 18 bases spanning the gap. The germline CDR1 and CDR2 sequences are MDHEN and SYDVKM. The CDR3 consists of 16 residues. CDR3 coding DNA: TGTGCCAGCAGTGGACCACTGAGGGTATCCGGAAACACCATATATTTT. Protein product: CASSGPLRVSGNTIYF. Based on the CDR3 plus reference TRBV28 and TRBJ1-3, the full variable domain is DVKVTQSSRYLVKRTGEKVFLECVQDMDHENMFWYRQDPGLGLRLIYFSYDVKMKEKGDIPEGYSVSREKKERFSLILESASTNQTSMYLCASSGPLRVSGNTIYFGEGSWLTVV.

CDR3 sequence reads: CASSLRLGNTGELFF. For the CDR3, the DNA is TGTGCCAGCAGTCTCCGACTAGGCAACACCGGGGAGCTGTTTTTT. The J gene is TRBJ2-2, the V gene TRBV27, with D perhaps TRBD2 (6 bases). V was trimmed by 5 bases and J by 2 bases, leaving 12 bases between them. The CDR3 runs 15 residues. Germline V CDR1 and CDR2: MNHEY, SMNVEV (reference sequence).

This clone showed up just once. This sequence joins TRBV9 and TRBJ2-2, with D unclear. Germline CDR1 and CDR2: SGDLS and YYNGEE. This CDR3 has 14 residues. V shed 0 bases and J shed 5 bases, with 8 bases lying between them. CDR3 in amino acids: CASSVGVSTGELFF. In DNA, the CDR3 is TGTGCCAGCAGCGTAGGAGTATCAACCGGGGAGCTGTTTTTT.

The chain couples TRBV10-2 to TRBJ2-7; 12 nucleotides align to TRBD1. CDR3 size: 17 residues. V trimming: 5 bases; J trimming: 1 base; junction bases outside the gene matches: 9. In germline, CDR1 is WSHSY, CDR2 SAAADI. For the CDR3, the DNA is TGCGCCAGCAGTACCGGGACAGGGGGCGAAGGATCCTACGAGCAGTACTTC. Its protein product is CASSTGTGGEGSYEQYF.

The chain employs TRBV7-2 and TRBJ2-7; D possibly corresponds to TRBD1 (6 bases). Germline V lookup: CDR1 SGHTA, CDR2 FQGNSA. The V end was cut by 5 bases, the J end by 6 bases, with 14 bases between. The CDR3 runs to 13 residues. The CDR3 here is CASSLKQGPEQYF. The CDR3 DNA reads as TGTGCCAGCAGCCTAAAACAGGGTCCCGAGCAGTACTTC.

The chain links TRBV5-8 to TRBJ1-5; no firm D call. Germline V gene data show CDR1 as SGHTS and CDR2 as YDEGEE. V was trimmed by 3 bases and J by 6 bases, leaving 10 bases between them. This CDR3 is built from 13 residues. CDR3 in amino acids: CASSWRVAQPQHF. In DNA form, the CDR3 reads TGTGCCAGCAGCTGGAGGGTTGCTCAGCCCCAGCATTTT.

The chain joins TRBV7-9 to TRBJ1-1; D remains ambiguous. Germline lookup yields CDR1 SEHNR and CDR2 FQNEAQ (reference sequence). With 5 bases removed from V and 1 base from J, the gap between germline ends came to 11 bases. CDR3 length equals 14 residues. Here the CDR3 DNA reads TGTGCCAGCAGCCGAATGGCCCAGAACACTGAAGCTTTCTTT. Translated: CASSRMAQNTEAFF.

This chain links TRBV7-2 with TRBJ2-5, with a tentative D call TRBD1 (6 bases). This CDR3 region has 18 residues. The V end was cut by 2 bases, the J end by 2 bases, with 21 bases between. Germline CDR1 is SGHTA and CDR2 is FQGNSA. For the CDR3, the DNA is TGTGCCAGCAGCTTACGGCAGGGGCATCTAGGGAGACAAGAGACCCAGTACTTC. It encodes CASSLRQGHLGRQETQYF.

The chain employs TRBV27 and TRBJ2-5; 9 bases line up with TRBD2. The CDR3 sequence is 16 residues long. Germline CDR1 MNHEY, CDR2 SMNVEV (reference sequence). V dropped 0 bases and J dropped 2; count of bases not matched to a gene: 4. CDR3 region: CASSLSRLAGQETQYF. Here the CDR3 DNA reads TGTGCCAGCAGTTTATCGAGGCTAGCGGGACAAGAGACCCAGTACTTC.

This sequence joins TRBV25-1 and TRBJ2-1; 11 bases match TRBD2. Germline V lookup: CDR1 MGHDK, CDR2 SYGVNS. V dropped 8 bases and J dropped 6; count of bases not matched to a gene: 9. The CDR3 totals 15 residues. CDR3 amino acids: CASGSGTSGLNEQFF. CDR3 in DNA: TGTGCCAGCGGTTCCGGGACTAGCGGCCTCAATGAGCAGTTCTTC.

V gene TRBV25-1 combines with J gene TRBJ2-1; 11 nucleotides match TRBD2. This CDR3 is built from 15 residues. V dropped 6 bases and J dropped 8; count of bases not matched to a gene: 9. From germline, CDR1 is MGHDK and CDR2 SYGVNS. CDR3 DNA: TGTGCCAGCAGGAGAACTAGCGGGAGTTTAGATGAGCAGTTCTTC. This codes for CASRRTSGSLDEQFF.

This chain connects TRBV28 to TRBJ2-1; maybe TRBD2 (6 bases). Germline CDR1 is MDHEN and CDR2 is SYDVKM. Trimming cost V 1 base and J 1 base, with 17 bases left between them. This CDR3 region has 18 residues. The CDR3 protein is CASSLLVLRGRSYNEQFF. CDR3 sequence (DNA): TGTGCCAGCAGTTTATTAGTGCTTCGGGGGAGATCCTACAATGAGCAGTTCTTC.

This clone is a singleton in its sample. This chain joins TRBV18 and TRBJ2-4; tentatively, D is TRBD2 (6 bases). CDR1 and CDR2 from the germline V gene are KGHSH and LQKENI. V lost 4 bases, J lost 8 bases, and 12 bases lay in between. There are 13 residues in the CDR3. The CDR3 DNA sequence: TGTGCCAGCTCACACGGAGGGGATGACATTCAGTACTTC. Amino acids: CASSHGGDDIQYF.

About this clone: The junction differs from germline at one of its ends, possibly a read error. The chain carries TRBV6-1 and TRBJ2-1; TRBD1 might be the D (5 bases). In germline, CDR1 is MNHNS, CDR2 SASEGT. This CDR3 has 14 amino acids. The CDR3 sequence is CASSDQGSFNEQFF. CDR3 DNA sequence: TGTGCCAGCAGTGATCAGGGTTCCTTCAATGAGCAGTTCTTC.

As to this clone: One end of the junction varies from germline; a read error may be responsible. The CDR3 sequence is CASSVGGDTGGGYTF. In nucleotides, the CDR3 is TGTGCCAGCAGCGTAGGGGGAGACACAGGGGGTGGCTACACCTTC. This sequence joins TRBV13 and TRBJ1-2; 8 bases match TRBD1. Germline V gene data show CDR1 as PRHDT and CDR2 as FYEKMQ (reference sequence). There are 15 residues in the CDR3.

V gene TRBV18 combines with J gene TRBJ2-2; 8 bases line up with TRBD2. CDR3 length equals 17 residues. CDR1 is KGHSH and CDR2 is LQKENI in the germline V gene. V shed 3 bases, J shed 1 base, and the junction held 7 bases outside the gene matches. CDR3 protein: CASSPNLLAENTGELFF. The DNA of the CDR3 is TGTGCCAGCTCACCTAACCTACTAGCGGAGAACACCGGGGAGCTGTTTTTT.

The rearrangement links TRBV6-6 to TRBJ2-2; 10 bases match TRBD1. CDR1 and CDR2 (germline): MNHNY, SVGAGI (reference sequence). V shed 7 bases, J shed 5 bases, and the junction held 7 bases outside the gene matches. The CDR3 has 15 residues. The CDR3 loop is CASIIWTGGTGELFF. CDR3 nucleotides: TGTGCCAGCATTATCTGGACAGGGGGGACCGGGGAGCTGTTTTTT.

The V call is TRBV7-2, the J call TRBJ1-1, with D hard to call. CDR3 length equals 16 residues. Germline V gene lookup returns CDR1 SGHTA and CDR2 FQGNSA. Trimming pared 4 bases from V and 4 bases from J, leaving 19 bases between. The CDR3 region is CASSSYDMMISTEAFF. As DNA, the CDR3 is TGTGCCAGCAGCTCCTATGATATGATGATTAGCACTGAAGCTTTCTTT.

This clone was counted a single time. The chain carries TRBV9 and TRBJ1-6, with D unresolved. The CDR3 has 13 residues. Between the trimmed V and J ends, which lost 0 bases and 7 bases, there was a span of 5 bases. Looked up from germline, CDR1 is SGDLS and CDR2 is YYNGEE. The CDR3 is CASSVEANSPLHF. The CDR3 nucleotides read TGTGCCAGCAGCGTAGAAGCGAATTCACCCCTCCACTTT.

The rearrangement links TRBV5-4 to TRBJ2-7; D is possibly TRBD1 (6 bases). CDR1 and CDR2 from the germline V gene are SGHNT and YYREEE (reference sequence). The CDR3 has 15 residues. V dropped 4 bases and J dropped 0 bases, with 14 bases sitting between them. This chain's CDR3 is CASSADGTTSYEQYF. The CDR3 nucleotides read TGTGCCAGCAGCGCAGATGGGACAACCTCCTACGAGCAGTACTTC.

The chain has TRBV7-9 and TRBJ2-3; 7 bases fit TRBD2. Losses at the gene ends were 5 bases for V and 1 base for J; bases not matched to a gene: 3. Germline V gene lookup returns CDR1 SEHNR and CDR2 FQNEAQ (reference sequence). The CDR3 is 14 residues long. CDR3 loop: CASSGGLRTDTQYF. The CDR3 region has the DNA TGTGCCAGCAGCGGGGGACTACGCACAGATACGCAGTATTTT.

The rearrangement uses TRBV7-9 and TRBJ1-1, with D unclear. Germline V lookup: CDR1 SEHNR, CDR2 FQNEAQ (reference sequence). The V end was cut by 5 bases, the J end by 7 bases, with 11 bases between. The CDR3 runs to 12 residues. The CDR3 nucleotides are TGTGCCAGCAGCATTCCGGGATTTGAAGCTTTCTTT. As protein: CASSIPGFEAFF.

The chain employs TRBV2 and TRBJ1-1; possibly TRBD1 for D (6 bases). The V gene's germline CDR1 is SNHLY and CDR2 FYNNEI. V gave up 8 bases and J gave up 2 bases, with 18 bases separating them. This CDR3 is built from 15 residues. The CDR3, as DNA: TGTGCCAGCCTTCCCAACGGGACACCTAACACTGAAGCTTTCTTT. Amino acid sequence: CASLPNGTPNTEAFF.